Below, 19 T cell receptor beta chains from the same sample are listed, as sequenced in a study of technical replicates of blood from several donors. Libraries were prepared by immunoSEQ multiplex PCR; TCRdb keeps only in-frame clonotypes and omits some of them. The sample includes about 75,000 clones, approximately 96% seen only once; the top ten take almost 0.3%. Input material: T cells isolated from PBMCs. Receptor source: a human donor in good health.

This clone was seen only once. The rearrangement uses TRBV6-5 and TRBJ2-7, with 9 positions matching TRBD1. This CDR3 has 15 residues. The germline V gene encodes CDR1 MNHEY and CDR2 SVGAGI. Unmatched junction bases numbered 6, after V lost 5 bases and J lost 1 base. CDR3 in DNA: TGTGCCAGCAGTGTTCGGGACAGGGTATCCTACGAGCAGTACTTC. Encoded protein: CASSVRDRVSYEQYF.

V usage is TRBV27 and J usage is TRBJ2-2; possibly TRBD2 for D (5 bases). CDR1 MNHEY and CDR2 SMNVEV come from the germline V gene (reference sequence). CDR3 length: 14 amino acids. With 6 bases removed from V and 7 bases from J, the gap between germline ends came to 15 bases. This CDR3 reads CASSNILVHGELFF. Here the CDR3 DNA reads TGTGCCAGCAGCAATATACTAGTCCACGGGGAGCTGTTTTTT.

V and J are TRBV5-1 and TRBJ2-3; 8 nucleotides align to TRBD1. The CDR3 is 14 amino acids. Germline V gene sequence: CDR1 SGHRS, CDR2 YFSETQ. After removal of 5 bases from V and 0 bases from J, the junction contained 2 bases not matched to a gene. CDR3 bases: TGCGCCAGCAGTACAGGGGGTAGCACAGATACGCAGTATTTT. Its translation: CASSTGGSTDTQYF. Full variable domain (remainder filled in from reference TRBV5-1 and TRBJ2-3): KAGVTQTPRYLIKTRGQQVTLSCSPISGHRSVSWYQQTPGQGLQFLFEYFSETQRNKGNFPGRFSGRQFSNSRSEMNVSTLELGDSALYLCASSTGGSTDTQYFGPGTRLTVL.

V and J are TRBV25-1 and TRBJ2-5, with TRBD2 as a possible D gene (5 bases). The CDR3 has 16 amino acids. The germline V gene encodes CDR1 MGHDK and CDR2 SYGVNS. Trimming shortened V by 8 bases and J by 1 base, and 20 bases separated the two germline ends. The CDR3 DNA sequence: TGTGCCAGCGGATCTCTTAACGGAGGATTCCAAGAGACCCAGTACTTC. The encoded protein is CASGSLNGGFQETQYF.

The chain employs TRBV6-5 and TRBJ1-5; no firm D call. The germline CDR1 and CDR2 sequences are MNHEY and SVGAGI. The V gene lost 0 bases and the J gene lost 7 bases, with 7 bases spanning the gap. The CDR3 has 13 amino acids. CDR3 protein: CASSYSEGQPQHF. The CDR3 DNA is TGTGCCAGCAGTTACTCGGAGGGCCAGCCCCAGCATTTT.

This chain joins TRBV7-9 and TRBJ2-7; 8 positions agree with TRBD2. J was trimmed by 3 bases and V by 4 bases; bases with no gene match: 11. CDR1 is SEHNR, CDR2 FQNEAQ, per germline (reference sequence). The CDR3 runs 16 residues. The CDR3 sequence is CASSSRRGEGGYEQYF. CDR3 sequence (DNA): TGTGCCAGCAGCTCCCGGCGGGGGGAGGGCGGCTACGAGCAGTACTTC.

The rearrangement links TRBV9 to TRBJ1-5; TRBD1 is a possible D gene (6 bases). The germline CDR1 and CDR2 sequences are SGDLS and YYNGEE. V was trimmed by 3 bases and J by 5 bases, leaving 9 bases between them. The CDR3 is 13 residues long. The CDR3: CASSADRYQPQHF. In DNA form, the CDR3 reads TGTGCCAGCAGCGCGGACAGATATCAGCCCCAGCATTTT.

The rearrangement links TRBV5-5 to TRBJ1-2, with D perhaps TRBD1 (5 bases). V lost 4 bases, J lost 5 bases, and 18 bases lay in between. The CDR3 has 15 residues. CDR1 is SGHKS, CDR2 YYEKEE, per germline (reference sequence). CDR3: CASSVEKGPAYGYTF. The CDR3 region has the DNA TGTGCCAGCAGCGTAGAAAAGGGGCCCGCGTATGGCTACACCTTC.

In DNA, the CDR3 is TGCGCCAGCAGCCAGGACAGGGGTGTGAGTAGCAATCAGCCCCAGCATTTT. Protein product: CASSQDRGVSSNQPQHF. The chain is built from TRBV4-3 and TRBJ1-5, with 9 bases lining up with TRBD1. The length of the CDR3 is 17 residues. With V trimmed by 3 bases and J by 0 bases, 6 bases remained unmatched. Germline V gene data show CDR1 as LGHNA and CDR2 as YSLEER.

This clone was detected only once. The chain combines TRBV28 with TRBJ2-5; a weak D match, TRBD2 (6 bases). CDR1 is MDHEN, CDR2 SYDVKM, per germline. The CDR3 is made up of 14 amino acids. V was cut by 2 bases and J by 0 bases, with 7 bases left in between. The CDR3 protein is CASSLRGYQETQYF. The CDR3 DNA is TGTGCCAGCAGTTTACGGGGGTACCAAGAGACCCAGTACTTC.

The V gene is TRBV11-3, the J gene TRBJ2-2; 10 bases map to TRBD2. CDR1 and CDR2 (germline): SGHNT, YENEEA. This CDR3 is 15 amino acids long. J gave up 7 bases and V 3 bases, and 5 bases lay outside the gene matches. CDR3 region: CASSFPAGGVGELFF. The CDR3 DNA reads TGTGCCAGCAGCTTCCCAGCGGGAGGGGTCGGGGAGCTGTTTTTT.

V is TRBV4-3 and J is TRBJ2-7; D is uncertain. Trimming removed 0 bases at V and 3 bases at J, with 9 bases between. Germline values: CDR1 LGHNA, CDR2 YSLEER. CDR3 length: 14 residues. CDR3 protein: CASSQDHGSYEQYF. The CDR3, as DNA: TGCGCCAGCAGCCAAGATCATGGTAGCTACGAGCAGTACTTC.

The chain has TRBV4-3 and TRBJ1-2; the match to TRBD1 covers 8 bases. CDR1 LGHNA and CDR2 YSLEER come from the germline V gene. J lost 4 bases, V lost 4 bases, and 14 bases had no gene match. The CDR3 covers 17 residues. The CDR3 is CASSLLQGTGLLYGYTF. In DNA, the CDR3 is TGCGCCAGCAGCCTCCTCCAAGGGACAGGTCTACTCTATGGCTACACCTTC.

This rearrangement joins TRBV5-1 to TRBJ1-1, with 7 bases fitting TRBD1. Germline loops: CDR1 SGHRS, CDR2 YFSETQ. With 0 bases clipped from V and 0 bases from J, the junction kept 5 bases outside the gene matches. The CDR3 spans 16 residues. The CDR3 is CASSLEPGGLNTEAFF. The CDR3 nucleotides read TGCGCCAGCAGCTTGGAGCCAGGGGGGTTGAACACTGAAGCTTTCTTT.

This chain uses TRBV5-5 with TRBJ1-3; the D is unclear. This CDR3 has 14 amino acids. Trimming pared 2 bases from V and 7 bases from J, leaving 13 bases between. Germline V gene data show CDR1 as SGHKS and CDR2 as YYEKEE (reference sequence). The CDR3 region is CASSFYLLVNTIYF. CDR3 nucleotide sequence: TGTGCCAGCAGCTTTTACCTATTGGTGAACACCATATATTTT.

The chain carries TRBV6-1 and TRBJ2-7; 12 bases fit TRBD2. Germline values: CDR1 MNHNS, CDR2 SASEGT. There are 16 residues in the CDR3. Trimming removed 2 bases from V and 2 bases from J; junction bases left unmatched: 4. In DNA, the CDR3 is TGTGCCAGCAGTGAACATTCTAGCGGGAGGGCCTACGAGCAGTACTTC. This encodes CASSEHSSGRAYEQYF.

The V call is TRBV12-5, the J call TRBJ2-1; a possible D gene is TRBD1 (6 bases). Trimming cost V 5 bases and J 12 bases, with 11 bases left between them. Germline CDR1 is LGHNT and CDR2 is FRNRAP. CDR3 length: 11 residues. For the CDR3, the DNA is TGTGCTAGTGGTACGGGACATCTGCAGTTCTTC. The encoded protein is CASGTGHLQFF.

The genes are TRBV19 and TRBJ1-1; possible D gene TRBD1, 6 bases. The CDR3 contains 14 residues. Per germline, CDR1 LNHDA and CDR2 SQIVND (reference sequence). V lost 4 bases and J lost 2, with 11 bases in between. The CDR3: CASSKHRVNTEAFF. Here the CDR3 DNA reads TGTGCCAGTAGTAAACACAGGGTTAACACTGAAGCTTTCTTT.

This chain links TRBV25-1 with TRBJ1-2; possibly TRBD1 for D (6 bases). Trimming shortened V by 6 bases and J by 2 bases, and 10 bases separated the two germline ends. This CDR3 comprises 13 residues. CDR1 and CDR2 (germline): MGHDK, SYGVNS. CDR3 sequence (DNA): TGTGCCAGCAGCCGAACAGGGAACTATGGCTACACCTTC. Translated: CASSRTGNYGYTF.